This T cell receptor beta chain was captured in a study of blood T cell repertoires in COVID-19. Study-level background: Spain, Italy and the United States supplied samples that represented acute and convalescent COVID-19.

The authors' processing: Amplification of reference gene primers was used by the study to estimate nucleated cell counts. Here immunoSEQ multiplex PCR was the method, and the copy in TCRdb shows in-frame clones only, minus some. V and J calls and clone size are those listed in that table; D and trimming were worked out from the DNA. The sample lists about 220,000 clones, more than 75% occurring once. The CDR3 contains 14 residues. The germline gives CDR1 SGHTA, CDR2 FQGNSA. J was trimmed by 5 bases and V by 5 bases; bases with no gene match: 7. Seattle patients were enrolled while actively infected and followed longitudinally.

The V and J genes are TRBV7-2 and TRBJ1-1; TRBD1 matches 8 bases. The sequenced material came from peripheral blood. This TCR was sampled from a woman in her seventies with COVID-19, enrolled during active disease. CDR3 region: CASSRQGARTEAFF. The CDR3 DNA sequence: TGTGCCAGCAGCCGTCAGGGGGCGCGGACTGAAGCTTTCTTT.